This T cell receptor (beta chain) was profiled in a study of blood T cell repertoires in COVID-19. Individuals drawn from about two dozen US areas were about 18 to 95 years old. Original analysis: The assay estimated nucleated cells by amplifying reference gene primers. TCRdb's copy holds only in-frame clones and misses some; the assay was immunoSEQ multiplex PCR. From that table come the V and J calls and clone size; the DNA was used to work out D and trimming. This sample yields 360,000 or so clones, of which about nine tenths are seen a single time; approximately 1.5% belongs to the top ten. The sequenced material came from PBMCs or T cells enriched from blood (not recorded which). This receptor was obtained from a woman in her thirties who had recovered from COVID-19.

DNA of the CDR3: TGTGCTAGTGGTTCCCTCTCCACCGGGGATACGCAGTATTTT. The encoded protein is CASGSLSTGDTQYF. The chain couples TRBV12-5 to TRBJ2-3; no reliable D call. The CDR3 extends over 14 amino acids. V was pared by 4 bases and J by 6 bases, with 14 bases between. Per the germline V gene, CDR1 is LGHNT and CDR2 is FRNRAP.